This T cell receptor beta chain was sequenced in a study of T cell repertoires in cytomegalovirus infection. Overall study: Alongside well-studied HLA-B-restricted CMV epitopes, recently identified HLA-C-restricted CMV epitopes were also used. Public TCR beta signatures provided an indication of both CMV infection and a matching HLA type.

As regards this clonotype: Its antigen is not identified.

With 4 bases clipped from V and 0 bases from J, the junction kept 7 bases outside the gene matches. From germline, CDR1 is MGHRA and CDR2 YSYEKL. CDR3 length equals 17 residues. General observations from the study: CMV-specific TCR beta clonotypes restricted by HLA-C were the ones dominating the ex vivo response. Summed frequency of shared TCR beta families picked out CMV carriers who also had the relevant HLA.

A single record per CDR3 protein comes from TCRdb applying MiXCR to the reads. The sample contains around 750,000 distinct CDR3 sequences, approximately 32% of which appear only once. The genes are TRBV4-1 and TRBJ1-5; the match to TRBD1 covers 9 bases. The receptor's source is a human donor in good health (CMV status not recorded). Some clones in this sample may be carry-over from other donors' samples. Sequences were derived from cultured CD8+ T cells from PBMCs, sampled from culture after CMV antigen stimulation. CDR3 sequence (DNA): TGCGCCAGCAGCCTTGGGACAGGGAGTGATAGCAATCAGCCCCAGCATTTT. Amino acids: CASSLGTGSDSNQPQHF.